The 3 T cell receptor beta chains listed next were all sequenced from one sample in a study of T-cell memory formation after mild COVID-19. TCRdb processed the 5' RACE reads anew with MiXCR; each CDR3 protein has one entry. The sample records 350,000 to 500,000 distinct CDR3 sequences, about a sixth being singletons. The sequenced sample was PBMCs or a T cell subset sorted from them (not recorded which). These receptors all stem from a man younger than 35 who had mild COVID-19 (a few samples of this study predate the infection). Cell type and time point are not known.

This sequence joins TRBV20-1 and TRBJ2-3; the D is unclear. Trimming removed 3 bases from V and 6 bases from J, with 10 bases in between. Germline loops: CDR1 DFQATT, CDR2 SNEGSKA (reference sequence). This CDR3 comprises 12 residues. The CDR3 loop is CSARFLLDTQYF. Written as DNA, the CDR3 is TGCAGTGCTAGGTTTCTACTGGATACGCAGTATTTT.

J is TRBJ2-2 and V is TRBV7-9; 9 bases are a match to TRBD1. The CDR3 is 21 residues long. The V and J ends lost 3 bases and 6 bases, in that order; junction bases with no gene match: 23. The germline V gene has CDR1 SEHNR and CDR2 FQNEAQ (reference sequence). The CDR3 coding sequence is TGTGCCAGCAGCTTTAGCTTTATCGGGGCCCCCGACAGGGGGTTTGCCGGGGAGCTGTTTTTT. This sequence encodes CASSFSFIGAPDRGFAGELFF.

The chain recombines TRBV29-1 with TRBJ2-2; D unresolved. Trimming removed 8 bases at V and 6 bases at J, with 10 bases between. Germline CDR1 reads SQVTM; CDR2 reads ANQGSEA. The CDR3 consists of 11 residues. The CDR3 nucleotides read TGCAGCCATCTTCTAGCCGGGGAGCTGTTTTTT. It encodes CSHLLAGELFF.